This T cell receptor (beta chain) was found in a study of post-analysis software for immune sequencing data. The TCR beta cDNA libraries carried unique molecular identifiers. TCRdb reanalysed the PCR reads using MiXCR and keeps one entry per CDR3 protein. The sample lists roughly 400,000 distinct CDR3 sequences; 35% to 45% were seen once. Study conclusions and caveats: The F measure placed samples prepared in the same batch into strongly shared clusters. Among a handful of TRBV segments more frequent in patients than controls were TRBV5-6, TRBV5-1 and TRBV20-1.

CDR3 size: 13 residues. Germline V gives CDR1 MGHDK, CDR2 SYGVNS. V lost 4 bases to trimming and J lost 8 bases, with 9 bases between them. To note about this clonotype: Its antigen is currently unknown.

V and J are TRBV25-1 and TRBJ1-6; D is ambiguous. The sequenced sample consisted of blood. The sequence derives from a girl aged 2 to 10 with multiple sclerosis. DNA for the CDR3: TGTGCCAGCAGTGGCCAGTACTATTCACCCCTCCACTTT. It specifies CASSGQYYSPLHF. Drawing the rest from reference TRBV25-1 and TRBJ1-6, the complete variable domain is EADIYQTPRYLVIGTGKKITLECSQTMGHDKMYWYQQDPGMELHLIHYSYGVNSTEKGDLSSESTVSRIRTEHFPLTLESARPSHTSQYLCASSGQYYSPLHFGNGTRLTVT.